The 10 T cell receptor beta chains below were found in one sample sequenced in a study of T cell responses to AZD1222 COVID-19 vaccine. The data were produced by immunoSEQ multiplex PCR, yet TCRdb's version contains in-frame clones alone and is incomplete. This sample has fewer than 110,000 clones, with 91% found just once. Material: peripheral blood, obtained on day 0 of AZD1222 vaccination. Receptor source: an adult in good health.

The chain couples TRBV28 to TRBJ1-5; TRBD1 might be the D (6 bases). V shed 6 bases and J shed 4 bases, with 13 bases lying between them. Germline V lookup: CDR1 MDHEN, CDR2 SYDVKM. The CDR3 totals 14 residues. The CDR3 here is CASRAGGRNQPQHF. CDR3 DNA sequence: TGTGCCAGCAGGGCGGGGGGCCGGAATCAGCCCCAGCATTTT.

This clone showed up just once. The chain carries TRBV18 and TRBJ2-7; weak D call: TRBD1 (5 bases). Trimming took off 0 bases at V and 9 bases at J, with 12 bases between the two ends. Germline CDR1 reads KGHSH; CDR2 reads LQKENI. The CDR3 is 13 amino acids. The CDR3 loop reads CASSPPVGDVQYF. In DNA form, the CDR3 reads TGTGCCAGCTCACCACCGGTAGGGGATGTGCAGTACTTC.

Written as DNA, the CDR3 is TGTGCCAGTAGTTCCCCCGGGACAGGGGTCGAAAAACTGTTTTTT. Encoded protein: CASSSPGTGVEKLFF. The chain recombines TRBV19 with TRBJ1-4; 10 nucleotides agree with TRBD1. The J segment lost 8 bases and the V segment lost 5 bases, leaving 8 bases of the junction unmatched. Germline CDR1 LNHDA, CDR2 SQIVND (reference sequence). There are 15 residues in the CDR3.

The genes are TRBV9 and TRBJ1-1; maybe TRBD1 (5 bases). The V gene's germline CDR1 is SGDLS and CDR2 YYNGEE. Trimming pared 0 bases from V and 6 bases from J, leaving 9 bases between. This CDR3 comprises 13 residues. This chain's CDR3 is CASSVATGAEAFF. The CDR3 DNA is TGTGCCAGCAGCGTAGCTACGGGGGCTGAAGCTTTCTTT.

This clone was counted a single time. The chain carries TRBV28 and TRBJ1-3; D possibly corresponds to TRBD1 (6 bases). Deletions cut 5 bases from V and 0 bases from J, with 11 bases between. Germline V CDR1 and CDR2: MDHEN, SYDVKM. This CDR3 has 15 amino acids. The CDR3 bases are TGTGCCAGCAGTCGGGGGGGCAGCTCTGGAAACACCATATATTTT. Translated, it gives CASSRGGSSGNTIYF.

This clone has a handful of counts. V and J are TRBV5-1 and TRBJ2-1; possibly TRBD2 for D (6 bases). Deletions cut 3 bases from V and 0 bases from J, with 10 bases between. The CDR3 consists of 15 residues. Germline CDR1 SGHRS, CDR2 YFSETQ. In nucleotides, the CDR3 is TGCGCCAGCAGCTCGACTAGAAGCTCCTACAATGAGCAGTTCTTC. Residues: CASSSTRSSYNEQFF.

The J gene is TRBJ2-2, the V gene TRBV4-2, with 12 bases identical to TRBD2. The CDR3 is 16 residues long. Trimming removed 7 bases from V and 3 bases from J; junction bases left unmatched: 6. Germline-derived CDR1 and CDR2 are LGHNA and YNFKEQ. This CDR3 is CASNGLAGIDTGELFF. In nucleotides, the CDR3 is TGTGCCAGCAACGGACTAGCGGGAATTGACACCGGGGAGCTGTTTTTT.

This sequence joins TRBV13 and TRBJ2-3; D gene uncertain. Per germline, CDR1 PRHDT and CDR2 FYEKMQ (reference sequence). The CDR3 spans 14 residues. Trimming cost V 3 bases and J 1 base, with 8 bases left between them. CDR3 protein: CASSFWVGTDTQYF. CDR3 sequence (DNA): TGTGCCAGCAGCTTTTGGGTCGGCACAGATACGCAGTATTTT.

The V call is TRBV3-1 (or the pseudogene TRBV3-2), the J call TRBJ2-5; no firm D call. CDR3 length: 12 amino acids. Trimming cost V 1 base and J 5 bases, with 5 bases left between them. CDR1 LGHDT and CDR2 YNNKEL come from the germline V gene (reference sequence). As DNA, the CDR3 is TGTGCCAGCAGCCAAGTTGGGGAGACCCAGTACTTC. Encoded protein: CASSQVGETQYF.

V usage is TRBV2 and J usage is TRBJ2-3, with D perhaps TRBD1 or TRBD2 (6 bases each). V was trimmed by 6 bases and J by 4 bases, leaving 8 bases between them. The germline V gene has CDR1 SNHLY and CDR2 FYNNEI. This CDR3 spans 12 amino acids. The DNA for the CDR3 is TGTGCCAGCAGGGAGGGGGCAGATACGCAGTATTTT. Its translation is CASREGADTQYF.